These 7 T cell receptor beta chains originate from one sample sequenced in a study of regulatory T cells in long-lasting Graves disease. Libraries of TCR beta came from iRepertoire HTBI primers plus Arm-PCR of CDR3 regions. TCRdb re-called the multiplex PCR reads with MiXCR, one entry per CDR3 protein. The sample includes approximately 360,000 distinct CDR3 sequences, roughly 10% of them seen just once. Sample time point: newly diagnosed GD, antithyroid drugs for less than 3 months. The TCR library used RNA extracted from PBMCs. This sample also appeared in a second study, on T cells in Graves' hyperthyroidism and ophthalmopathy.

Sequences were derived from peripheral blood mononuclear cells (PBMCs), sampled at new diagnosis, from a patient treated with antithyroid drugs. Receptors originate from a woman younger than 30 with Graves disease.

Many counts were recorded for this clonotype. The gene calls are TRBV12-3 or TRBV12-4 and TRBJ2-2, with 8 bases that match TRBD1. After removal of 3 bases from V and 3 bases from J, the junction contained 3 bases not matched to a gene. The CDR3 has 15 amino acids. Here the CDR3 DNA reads TGTGCCAGCAGTTTGACAGGGGTTCACACCGGGGAGCTGTTTTTT. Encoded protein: CASSLTGVHTGELFF.

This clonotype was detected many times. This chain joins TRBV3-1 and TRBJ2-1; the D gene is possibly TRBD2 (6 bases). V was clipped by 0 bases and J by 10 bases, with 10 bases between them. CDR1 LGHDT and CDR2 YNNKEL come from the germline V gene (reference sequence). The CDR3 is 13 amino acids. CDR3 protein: CASSQDLAQEQFF. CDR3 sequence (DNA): TGTGCCAGCAGCCAAGACCTAGCGCAGGAGCAGTTCTTC.

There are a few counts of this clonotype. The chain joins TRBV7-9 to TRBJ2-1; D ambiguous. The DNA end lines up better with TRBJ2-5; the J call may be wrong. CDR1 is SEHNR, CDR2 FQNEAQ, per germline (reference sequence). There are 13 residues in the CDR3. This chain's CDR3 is CASSYDIQETQYF. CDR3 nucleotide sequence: TGTGCCAGCAGTTACGACATCCAAGAGACCCAGTACTTC.

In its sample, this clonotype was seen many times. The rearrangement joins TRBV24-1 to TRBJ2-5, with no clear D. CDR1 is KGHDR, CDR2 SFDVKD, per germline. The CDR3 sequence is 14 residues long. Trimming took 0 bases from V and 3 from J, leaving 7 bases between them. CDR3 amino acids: CATSDLGSKETQYF. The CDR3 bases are TGTGCCACCAGTGATTTGGGATCAAAAGAGACCCAGTACTTC.

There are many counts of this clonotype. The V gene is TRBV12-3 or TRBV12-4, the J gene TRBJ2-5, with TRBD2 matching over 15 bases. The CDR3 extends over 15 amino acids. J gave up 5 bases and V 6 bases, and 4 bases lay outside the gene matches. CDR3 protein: CASRTGLAGGETQYF. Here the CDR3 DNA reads TGTGCCAGCAGGACGGGACTAGCGGGAGGTGAGACCCAGTACTTC.

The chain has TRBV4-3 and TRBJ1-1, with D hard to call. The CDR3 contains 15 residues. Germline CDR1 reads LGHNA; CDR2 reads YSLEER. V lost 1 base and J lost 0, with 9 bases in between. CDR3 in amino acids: CASSQGYRLNTEAFF. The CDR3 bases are TGCGCCAGCAGCCAAGGGTACCGGCTGAACACTGAAGCTTTCTTT.

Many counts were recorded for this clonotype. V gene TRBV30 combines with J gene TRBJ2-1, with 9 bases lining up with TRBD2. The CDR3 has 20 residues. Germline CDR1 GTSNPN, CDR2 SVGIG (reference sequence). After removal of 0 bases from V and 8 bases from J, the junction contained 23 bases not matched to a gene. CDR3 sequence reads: CAWSVLIGGSGRRPSDEQFF. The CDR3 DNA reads TGTGCCTGGAGTGTACTTATCGGGGGTAGCGGGAGAAGGCCGTCGGATGAGCAGTTCTTC.